The clone carrying this T cell receptor (beta chain) was observed a single time. Those who participated ranged in age from roughly 18 to 89 years and resided in under 25 US areas. The recovered donors of Cohort 3 showed two negative PCRs, clearance, or symptom resolution. The authors' processing: Estimation of nucleated cell counts was performed using reference gene primer amplification. Only in-frame clones appear in the TCRdb table, and some are missing; sequencing was by immunoSEQ multiplex PCR. V, J and clone size derive from that table, while D and trimming were established from the DNA sequence. The table includes around 300,000 clones, around 89% detected once. The sample comes from a study of blood T cell repertoires in COVID-19. About the study: Samples taken during acute and convalescent COVID-19 were collected in the United States, Italy and Spain.

Germline CDR1 and CDR2: LNHDA and SQIVND (reference sequence). Losses at the gene ends were 5 bases for V and 3 bases for J; bases not matched to a gene: 9. The CDR3 has 15 residues. The V call is TRBV19, the J call TRBJ2-7; 8 nucleotides align to TRBD1. The clonotype originates from a woman in her forties or fifties who had recovered from COVID-19. Sequencing was carried out using PBMCs or T cells enriched from blood (not recorded which). DNA of the CDR3: TGTGCCAGTAGTGGCCGGGACAGGACAAACTACGAGCAGTACTTC. Translation: CASSGRDRTNYEQYF.